This T cell receptor beta chain was observed in a study of cytomegalovirus exposure and HLA in healthy donors (dated by TCRdb to 2016 to 2017). Describing the broader study: According to an earlier analysis of several hundred of the donors, some 180 million T cells yielded 120 million or so unique TCR beta sequences and about 300 Gb of sequence data. Every repertoire in the discovery cohort had been generated on one and the same sequencing platform. Among the roughly 380 genotyped donors, under 90% belonged to the genetic ancestry cluster associated with self-reported Caucasian donors. The T cell repertoires of under 700 subjects were profiled by immunosequencing and related to cytomegalovirus serostatus. Besides the first cohort of some 670 subjects, a separate validation cohort made up of 120 different subjects was used. HLA typing covered class I and class II loci at four-digit resolution. The study aimed to test whether cataloging public T cell receptors could reveal signatures of past pathogen exposure. In the later analysis, no new phenotypic data were used to find candidate immune exposures; instead, reliance was placed on TCR beta sequences and their occurrence across donors. Among around 400 genotyped donors of the cohort, an average of roughly 230,000 unique TCR beta nucleotide sequences was sequenced per donor, of which roughly 17% were non-productive. An earlier analysis of 587 of the donors used high-throughput TCR beta sequencing to judge whether each TCR beta V gene segment behaved as functional or pseudogenic. A later genetic analysis took genome-wide SNP genotypes for about 60% of the roughly 670 donors and used that subset as a discovery cohort. An early release that covered fewer than 750 HLA-typed donors contained approximately 300 gigabases of sequencing data and tens of millions of unique TCR sequences. A later analysis re-examined previously published TCR beta repertoires from over 500 donors and added high-resolution HLA genotyping to investigate patterns of TCR occurrence. Typing coverage varied by locus: roughly 629-630 donors for A, B, C, DRB1 and DQB1; about 520 for DQA1; more than 600 for DPA1; 450 to 480 for DPB1. Because of strong linkage in the cohort, roughly 5 DR-DQ haplotypes were treated as single units for association and clustering. High-throughput TCR immunosequencing, statistical association of individual TCRs with disease status, and machine learning were combined to predict cytomegalovirus infection status. Alongside the repertoire data, information on donor age, sex, ethnicity and CMV serostatus was compiled. Broader findings and caveats from the paper: The presence/absence analyses assumed that sequencing depth was roughly uniform across donors, and that assumption may not be true. Some IMGT-functional V segments, including TRBV6-2 and TRBV6-3, could not be distinguished by the 87-base-pair reads and were therefore excluded. Broadly in line with IMGT annotations, most TCR beta V segments showed up in productive rearrangements about 87% or about 30% of the time in an earlier analysis of a few hundred of the donors. For the cohort, immune exposure information was limited to CMV serostatus. A later analysis found that most CMV-associated TCR beta chains appeared HLA-restricted, with HLA associations seemingly driven largely by CMV exposure. The study gave a list of 150 to 200 TCR beta chains associated with cytomegalovirus. A cluster of highly shared sequence variants was judged likely to be a technical artifact of the sequencing pipeline. In vitro tests confirmed that three of the cytomegalovirus-associated TCR beta chains recognize cytomegalovirus antigens. The authors suggested that the approach could potentially be extended to other disease states and immunological phenotypes. The classifier was reported to diagnose cytomegalovirus status with high specificity and sensitivity in both the original and validation cohorts. Compared with the roughly 720-donor mean, donors in an Asian-associated ancestry cluster had fewer N-insertions in productive TCRs, according to a later genetic analysis. Because counts were too low, about 18 rarely observed V segments, including chromosome 9 orphons, were left out of the earlier analysis of over 550 of the donors. In this cohort, only TCR beta chains were sequenced, and detectable features were limited by the absence of alpha or paired-chain data. According to a later analysis, TCR association rates differed among HLA loci, with DRB1 alleles showing the most associated TCRs and HLA-C alleles showing the fewest. In a later analysis, HLA-associated TCR beta chains were found to be more clonally expanded and to have lower generation probabilities than equally common non-associated chains. Linkage disequilibrium might explain the correlated functional status among segregating V segments, but an unknown experimental factor could not be ruled out. Across donors, most TCR sequences were observed very rarely, whereas some public TCRs were present in many individuals. Because HLA typing was missing for some donors at each locus, association tests included only the typed subset. In a later genetic analysis, a missense DCLRE1C variant was associated with V-gene and J-gene trimming of TCR beta chains, and the association was replicated in an independent cohort. A further reported finding was that TCR beta sequences accurately predicted the HLA-A and HLA-B alleles for most subjects in the first cohort. In a later analysis, around 15,000 TCR beta sequences were associated with specific HLA alleles at a false discovery rate of 0.05. When HLA alleles, especially DR and DQ, strongly co-occurred, attributing TCR associations to individual alleles was difficult. According to a later analysis, parvovirus B19, influenza, CMV and Epstein-Barr virus appeared linked to several top co-occurrence clusters.

To note about this clone: Its antigen is not yet known.

The cohort comprised 666 healthy bone marrow donors. At the time of sampling, every cohort member was nominally healthy, though immune exposures that went unrecorded were likely present. The donor tested CMV seronegative and was one of the 352 seronegative cohort members. A peripheral blood sample was provided by each donor, and peripheral blood mononuclear cells were used for TCR beta sequencing. Genomic DNA extraction from the blood cell samples was performed with the Qiagen DNeasy Blood Extraction Kit. V loses 4 bases, J loses 5 bases, and the germline ends lie 15 bases apart. The CDR3 numbers 15 residues from cysteine through phenylalanine. The only DNA kept is the CDR3, 45 bases in frame from the first base. Based on the germline V gene, the CDR1 and CDR2 sequences are SGHRS and YFSETQ. Library preparation was by the immunoSEQ multiplex PCR assay. A mixture of 60 forward primers for TCR Vbeta segments and 13 reverse primers for TCR Jbeta segments was used in the multiplex PCR. The CDR3 region of rearranged TCR beta genes was amplified from genomic DNA by a multiplex PCR assay. The amplified TCR beta libraries were sequenced on the Illumina HiSeq System as 87-base-pair reads. Turning to the authors' computational methods: Across the 670 or so repertoires, a later analysis counted 80 million or so unique TCR beta chains, 8.5 million to 12 million of which were shared by at least two donors. Raw reads were error-corrected and collapsed into unique sequences by a nearest-neighbor algorithm in which closely related sequences were merged to remove PCR and sequencing errors. V, D and J gene segments were assigned by aligning CDR3 sequences to IMGT reference sequences. For a sequence to be retained, a match of at least six nucleotides to both a V gene segment and a J gene segment was required. Rearrangements were called productive when the CDR3 lacked stop codons and stayed in frame with V and J; all others were non-productive. Following IMGT convention, CDR3 was defined as the stretch from the second conserved V-encoded cysteine up to the conserved J-encoded phenylalanine. Sequences without an unambiguous match to a single V gene segment were excluded from the earlier analysis of 450 to 650 of the donors. An earlier analysis of about 590 of the donors classified V segments as functional when productive rearrangements were above 56.7% and as segregating when the standard deviation between donors was above 5%. A statistical classification framework was built for diagnosing cytomegalovirus status from the catalog of TCR beta chain sequences. A later analysis assigned V and J genes by comparing TCR nucleotide sequences with IMGT/GENE-DB human TR gene sequences. The TCRdist pipeline was used in a later analysis to assign CDR3 sequences and most-parsimonious VDJ recombination scenarios. In a later analysis, each TCR beta chain was defined by its CDR3 amino acid sequence together with its V-gene family, and reads lacking a unique V-gene family were excluded. As a way to deal with suspected cross-contamination and a sequencing artifact, a later analysis dropped 450 to 600 nucleotide sequences that were highly shared and had low generation probability. A later analysis calculated a clonal expansion index for each public chain from normalized within-repertoire ranks of inferred template counts. A later analysis computed generation probabilities with a VDJ recombination model fitted to out-of-frame rearrangements, and checked the results against IGoR. Hypergeometric tests were used in a later analysis to score TCR-TCR, TCR-HLA and TCR-CMV co-occurrence, with a repertoire-size bias correction applied to the TCR pairs. In a later analysis, false discovery rates were estimated by permuting HLA or CMV assignments 20 times. In a later analysis, co-occurring TCRs were grouped using DBSCAN, and TCRdist sequence similarity was added for clustering within HLA-allele-positive subsets. Co-occurrence clustering excluded repertoires with fewer than 30,000 or more than 120,000 public chains, plus five with anomalous nucleotide sharing. TCRdb's version of the immuneACCESS table is confined to in-frame rearrangements and falls short of the full clone set. An unresolved V gene accounts for under half of the shortfall where checked; the remainder is of unknown origin. The D gene and trimming were derived from the DNA, and the V and J assignments and clone size from that table. In this sample's table one finds about 72,000 clones. The top ten constitute 2.5% to 3% of the sample.

The chain links TRBV5-1 with TRBJ2-2, and TRBD1 may be the D gene, going by 6 matching bases. The receptor comes from a man in his forties or fifties in good health and CMV-seronegative. The sample taken for sequencing was PBMCs. Here is the DNA: TGCGCCAGCAGCCTAAACTCAGGGGAAACCGGGGAGCTGTTTTTT. Its translation reads: CASSLNSGETGELFF.